The 5 T cell receptor beta chains in this list originate from one sample, sequenced in a study of T cell repertoires in cytomegalovirus infection. MiXCR was run by TCRdb on the reads, yielding one entry per CDR3 protein. Here the sample spans fewer than 700,000 distinct CDR3 sequences, 20% to 30% being singletons. Material: CD8+ T cells from PBMCs. These receptors were taken from a human donor in good health (CMV status not recorded). Some clones in this sample may be carry-over from other donors' samples.

This clonotype was seen many times. V usage is TRBV6-5 and J usage is TRBJ2-2; D might be TRBD2 (7 bases). Between the trimmed V and J ends, which lost 0 bases and 6 bases, there was a span of 14 bases. The V gene's germline CDR1 is MNHEY and CDR2 SVGAGI. There are 16 residues in the CDR3. The CDR3: CASSYSPGGLAGELFF. The CDR3, as DNA: TGTGCCAGCAGTTACTCGCCGGGGGGCCTGGCCGGGGAGCTGTTTTTT.

This clonotype was counted at least ten times. V and J are TRBV24-1 and TRBJ2-1; 9 bases fit TRBD2. This CDR3 is built from 18 residues. The ends lost 1 base at V and 5 bases at J; junction bases unmatched: 11. Germline lookup yields CDR1 KGHDR and CDR2 SFDVKD. The CDR3 DNA is TGTGCCACCAGTGATTTAACAGGGAGCGGGGGGCTCCACAATGAGCAGTTCTTC. This sequence encodes CATSDLTGSGGLHNEQFF.

There are many counts of this clonotype. The rearrangement links TRBV7-2 to TRBJ2-7; either TRBD1 or TRBD2 may fit D (5 bases each). This CDR3 has 14 amino acids. Germline CDR1 SGHTA, CDR2 FQGNSA. The ends were cut back, 5 bases at V and 3 bases at J, with 14 bases in the middle. In nucleotides, the CDR3 is TGTGCCAGCAGCCTACCCGGGACCATCTACGAGCAGTACTTC. Protein product: CASSLPGTIYEQYF.

This chain links TRBV14 with TRBJ2-7; tentative D call: TRBD1 (7 bases). The V end lost 0 bases, the J end lost 2 bases, and 17 bases lay between the germline ends. Germline V lookup: CDR1 SGHDN, CDR2 FVKESK. The CDR3 covers 17 residues. The CDR3 DNA reads TGTGCCAGCAGCCAAGATTCGCGGGACAGAACAGCCTACGAGCAGTACTTC. Translating gives CASSQDSRDRTAYEQYF. The variable domain in full, completed from reference TRBV14 and TRBJ2-7, reads EAGVTQFPSHSVIEKGQTVTLRCDPISGHDNLYWYRRVMGKEIKFLLHFVKESKQDESGMPNNRFLAERTGGTYSTLKVQPAELEDSGVYFCASSQDSRDRTAYEQYFGPGTRLTVT.

The chain carries TRBV6-5 and TRBJ2-7; 7 bases are shared with TRBD2. Looked up from germline, CDR1 is MNHEY and CDR2 is SVGAGI. The CDR3 sequence is 16 residues long. Losses at the gene ends were 4 bases for V and 3 bases for J; bases not matched to a gene: 12. The CDR3 nucleotides read TGTGCCAGCAGTTTCACCCTGGGCGGGGGATACTACGAGCAGTACTTC. Amino acid sequence: CASSFTLGGGYYEQYF.